The 27 T cell receptor beta chains listed next were all sequenced from one sample in a study of spatial heterogeneity in lung cancer. TCRdb re-called the 5' RACE reads through MiXCR, storing one row per CDR3 protein. The profile covers about 2,200 distinct CDR3 sequences, with approximately 10% appearing a single time and about 12% taken by the ten largest. Notes on the study in general: How many expanded intratumoral alpha and beta TCRs were present tracked the tumor mutation count, which was a count of nonsynonymous mutations.

Antigens of these TCRs are unknown. Regarding time point: sample taken at primary tumor resection. The starting material was lung tumor tissue, obtained at surgery. The receptors derive from a female donor with early-stage non-small cell lung cancer.

The chain links TRBV20-1 to TRBJ1-1; D not resolved. The CDR3 loop spans 16 amino acids. Germline values: CDR1 DFQATT, CDR2 SNEGSKA (reference sequence). As DNA, the CDR3 is TGCAGCCTAGGTCGATTCGGTCTTACTTTGAACACTGAAGCTTTCTTT. This translates into CSLGRFGLTLNTEAFF.

This clonotype ranks as large (0.1 to 1%). V is TRBV27 and J is TRBJ1-1; tentatively, D is TRBD1 (5 bases). Trimming removed 8 bases at V and 4 bases at J, with 8 bases between. CDR3 size: 11 residues. Germline CDR1 and CDR2: MNHEY and SMNVEV (reference sequence). The CDR3 DNA reads TGTGCCAGCCCGGGGGGCACTGAAGCTTTCTTT. It specifies CASPGGTEAFF.

The V gene is TRBV20-1, the J gene TRBJ2-7; TRBD2 aligns across 8 bases. V lost 0 bases, J lost 4 bases, and 5 bases stayed unmatched. In germline, CDR1 is DFQATT, CDR2 SNEGSKA (reference sequence). The CDR3 spans 14 residues. In DNA, the CDR3 is TGCAGTGCTAGAGATCGTACGGGGGGGTACGAGCAGTACTTC. Its translation: CSARDRTGGYEQYF.

The J gene is TRBJ2-7, the V gene TRBV6-5, with 7 nucleotides matching TRBD2. V trimming: 6 bases; J trimming: 3 bases; junction bases outside the gene matches: 11. Germline V gene lookup returns CDR1 MNHEY and CDR2 SVGAGI. The CDR3 is 15 residues long. The CDR3 sequence: CASRREREGGYEQYF. The CDR3 DNA reads TGTGCCAGCAGACGCGAAAGGGAGGGAGGCTACGAGCAGTACTTC.

By proportion, this clonotype is medium-sized. CDR3 amino acids: CATSRDEGPAGELFF. For the CDR3, the DNA is TGTGCCACCAGCAGAGATGAGGGACCCGCCGGGGAGCTGTTTTTT. The chain combines TRBV15 with TRBJ2-2; possibly TRBD1 or TRBD2 for D (5 bases each). The V end lost 0 bases, the J end lost 6 bases, and 11 bases lay between the germline ends. The germline CDR1 and CDR2 sequences are LNHNV and YYDKDF (reference sequence). The CDR3 contains 15 residues.

This clonotype is classed as medium-sized. The chain recombines TRBV13 with TRBJ2-3, with TRBD2 identical over 11 bases. The germline CDR1 and CDR2 sequences are PRHDT and FYEKMQ (reference sequence). V lost 4 bases to trimming and J lost 6 bases; unmatched junction nucleotides: 6. The CDR3 contains 15 residues. The chain's CDR3 is CASSWTSGLRDTQYF. Here the CDR3 DNA reads TGTGCCAGCAGCTGGACTAGCGGGTTAAGGGATACGCAGTATTTT.

This clonotype has more than one count but fewer than ten. The rearrangement uses TRBV7-2 and TRBJ2-5; D uncertain. Germline V gene lookup returns CDR1 SGHTA and CDR2 FQGNSA. The V gene lost 5 bases and the J gene lost 6 bases, with 13 bases spanning the gap. The CDR3 is 13 amino acids. The CDR3 bases are TGTGCCAGCAGCGAACACCAAAGTCAGACCCAGTACTTC. Its translation is CASSEHQSQTQYF.

In its sample, this clonotype ranks as large. The chain joins TRBV5-4 to TRBJ2-1, with TRBD2 matching over 11 bases. The CDR3 runs 15 residues. V shed 0 bases and J 7 bases; nucleotides not matched to a gene: 3. The germline gives CDR1 SGHNT, CDR2 YYREEE (reference sequence). The CDR3 region is CASSLAPSGGNEQFF. In DNA form, the CDR3 reads TGTGCCAGCAGCTTGGCACCTAGCGGGGGGAATGAGCAGTTCTTC.

The rearrangement joins TRBV11-2 to TRBJ2-3; a weak D match, TRBD2 (5 bases). The V and J ends lost 3 bases and 0 bases respectively, with 13 bases between them. The CDR3 consists of 16 residues. CDR1 and CDR2 (germline): SGHAT, FQNNGV. The CDR3: CASSFKAGISTDTQYF. The CDR3 nucleotides read TGTGCCAGCAGCTTTAAGGCGGGTATTAGCACAGATACGCAGTATTTT.

This clonotype is medium-sized within its sample. This chain uses TRBV5-6 with TRBJ1-4; 11 bases line up with TRBD1. The CDR3 is made up of 19 amino acids. Germline CDR1 SGHDT, CDR2 YYEEEE. V shed 3 bases and J 3 bases; nucleotides not matched to a gene: 13. CDR3 amino acids: CASSSLGTGGRTPNEKLFF. DNA of the CDR3: TGTGCCAGCAGCTCCCTAGGGACAGGGGGAAGGACACCTAATGAAAAACTGTTTTTT.

This clonotype is termed medium-sized (0.01 to 0.1%). The chain has TRBV18 and TRBJ2-7, with D uncertain. CDR3 length: 12 residues. The germline V gene has CDR1 KGHSH and CDR2 LQKENI. V was clipped by 2 bases and J by 1 base, with 3 bases between them. The CDR3 is CASSPKSYEQYF. The CDR3 DNA reads as TGTGCCAGCTCACCAAAGTCCTACGAGCAGTACTTC.

Judged by abundance, this clonotype is medium-sized (0.01 to 0.1%). This chain joins TRBV4-2 and TRBJ2-1; no reliable D call. Germline CDR1 reads LGHNA; CDR2 reads YNFKEQ. Deletions cut 4 bases from V and 5 bases from J, with 12 bases between. The CDR3 loop spans 14 amino acids. In DNA form, the CDR3 reads TGTGCCAGCAGCCCCCGCCCGAGAAACAATGAGCAGTTCTTC. It translates to CASSPRPRNNEQFF.

This clonotype was seen a handful of times. This chain connects TRBV6-5 to TRBJ2-2; D possibly corresponds to TRBD2 (7 bases). This CDR3 region has 16 residues. CDR1 MNHEY and CDR2 SVGAGI come from the germline V gene. The V end was cut by 7 bases, the J end by 2 bases, with 17 bases between. The CDR3: CASTALGGGNTGELFF. DNA for the CDR3: TGTGCCAGCACCGCCCTGGGGGGGGGCAACACCGGGGAGCTGTTTTTT.

By share, this clonotype counts as medium-sized. The V gene is TRBV18, the J gene TRBJ1-2; 7 bases match TRBD1. From germline, CDR1 is KGHSH and CDR2 LQKENI. Trimming at V came to 3 bases and at J to 6 bases, leaving 4 bases not matched to a gene. The CDR3 is 13 residues long. The CDR3 DNA sequence: TGTGCCAGCTCACCTGACAGGGAAGATGGCTACACCTTC. It encodes CASSPDREDGYTF.

This clonotype is labeled as medium-sized. This chain joins TRBV5-8 and TRBJ2-5; D unresolved. Germline V gene sequence: CDR1 SGHTS, CDR2 YDEGEE. The CDR3 totals 11 residues. V was clipped by 2 bases and J by 2 bases, with 1 base between them. CDR3 protein: CASSFQETQYF. CDR3 DNA sequence: TGTGCCAGCAGCTTTCAAGAGACCCAGTACTTC.

To note about this clonotype: Germline and junction disagree at one end, which may indicate a read error. V gene TRBV9 combines with J gene TRBJ2-3; TRBD2 might be the D (7 bases). The CDR3 covers 15 residues. From germline, CDR1 is SGDLS and CDR2 YYNGEE. CDR3 protein: CVSGTGGGGTDTQYF. As DNA, the CDR3 is TGTGTCAGCGGGACTGGCGGGGGCGGCACAGATACGCAGTATTTT.

This clonotype ranks as medium-sized. The chain combines TRBV29-1 with TRBJ2-7; the D is unclear. This CDR3 has 13 residues. V was clipped by 6 bases and J by 3 bases, with 15 bases between them. The germline V gene encodes CDR1 SQVTM and CDR2 ANQGSEA. CDR3 bases: TGCAGCGTGCTCACGTTGGGGTTCTACGAGCAGTACTTC. It yields the protein CSVLTLGFYEQYF.

By sample share, this clonotype is medium-sized. The V call is TRBV30, the J call TRBJ2-3; D might be TRBD2 (5 bases). The V end was cut by 1 base, the J end by 2 bases, with 10 bases between. Germline assignment: CDR1 GTSNPN and CDR2 SVGIG (reference sequence). This CDR3 has 14 residues. The CDR3 is CAWSEGGYTDTQYF. For the CDR3, the DNA is TGTGCCTGGAGTGAAGGCGGGTACACAGATACGCAGTATTTT.

By sample fraction, this clonotype is medium-sized. This rearrangement joins TRBV12-3 or TRBV12-4 to TRBJ1-2; weak D call: TRBD1 (6 bases). This CDR3 is 14 amino acids long. V lost 4 bases and J 8 bases, leaving 17 bases between the germline ends. Written as DNA, the CDR3 is TGTGCCAGCAGTTCCCAATGGGGGGCGGAAGGCTACACCTTC. Translated, it gives CASSSQWGAEGYTF.

The chain joins TRBV12-3 or TRBV12-4 to TRBJ1-5; D unresolved. V lost 5 bases and J 3 bases, leaving 5 bases between the germline ends. There are 12 residues in the CDR3. The CDR3 spells CASSLTNQPQHF. DNA for the CDR3: TGTGCCAGCAGTCTGACCAATCAGCCCCAGCATTTT.

This clonotype is medium-sized by share. V is TRBV3-1 and J is TRBJ2-1, with 10 nucleotides matching TRBD2. The CDR3 is made up of 15 amino acids. The germline V gene has CDR1 LGHDT and CDR2 YNNKEL (reference sequence). After removal of 0 bases from V and 13 bases from J, the junction contained 9 bases not matched to a gene. The CDR3: CASSQERSSGGAQFF. The CDR3 nucleotides read TGTGCCAGCAGCCAAGAAAGGTCGAGCGGGGGGGCCCAGTTCTTC.

By sample fraction, this clonotype is medium-sized (0.01 to 0.1%). The chain recombines TRBV28 with TRBJ2-7, with D possibly called TRBD1 or TRBD2 (6 bases each). CDR1 and CDR2 (germline): MDHEN, SYDVKM. The V and J ends lost 2 bases and 6 bases respectively, with 17 bases between them. CDR3 length: 15 amino acids. CDR3 loop: CASSLPTSSGAEQYF. CDR3 sequence (DNA): TGTGCCAGCAGTTTACCCACCTCGTCGGGGGCCGAGCAGTACTTC.

This clonotype is medium-sized within its sample. The rearrangement links TRBV11-2 to TRBJ2-3; D is possibly TRBD2 (6 bases). Trimming took off 0 bases at V and 1 base at J, with 8 bases between the two ends. Germline V lookup: CDR1 SGHAT, CDR2 FQNNGV. This CDR3 is 15 amino acids long. CDR3 DNA sequence: TGTGCCAGCAGCTTAGACGGGGGACGCACAGATACGCAGTATTTT. It translates to CASSLDGGRTDTQYF.

This clonotype is medium-sized by share. This chain joins TRBV6-1 and TRBJ1-5, with D uncertain. The CDR3 sequence is 14 residues long. Germline V gene lookup returns CDR1 MNHNS and CDR2 SASEGT. V lost 4 bases to trimming and J lost 0 bases, with 7 bases between them. This chain's CDR3 is CASSGHYSNQPQHF. In nucleotides, the CDR3 is TGTGCCAGCAGTGGACATTATAGCAATCAGCCCCAGCATTTT.

The chain couples TRBV12-3 or TRBV12-4 to TRBJ2-3; no clear D gene. This CDR3 is built from 14 residues. V lost 6 bases, J lost 0 bases, and 10 bases lay in between. The CDR3 sequence: CASSRAPSTDTQYF. CDR3 coding DNA: TGTGCCAGCAGCCGAGCCCCTAGCACAGATACGCAGTATTTT.

This chain uses TRBV6-2 or TRBV6-3 with TRBJ1-1; perhaps TRBD1 as D (6 bases). This CDR3 region has 15 residues. The germline CDR1 and CDR2 sequences are MNHEY and SVGEGT. Between the trimmed V and J ends, which lost 2 bases and 5 bases, there was a span of 15 bases. Here the CDR3 reads CASSYGYRADTEAFF. In DNA form, the CDR3 reads TGTGCCAGCAGTTACGGTTACAGGGCGGATACTGAAGCTTTCTTT.

The sample holds a few counts of this clonotype. CDR3 in DNA: TGTGCCAGCAGCTTAGGGTCCTGGCGGGGCGGGGAGCTGTTTTTT. It codes for CASSLGSWRGGELFF. The chain uses TRBV7-2 and TRBJ2-2; D is possibly TRBD2 (6 bases). The CDR3 runs to 15 residues. In germline, CDR1 is SGHTA, CDR2 FQGNSA. V lost 1 base and J 7 bases, leaving 13 bases between the germline ends.